This TCR beta chain was documented in a study of breast tumors, draining lymph nodes, adjacent tissues (dated by TCRdb to the mid-2010s). For context, the study as a whole: TCR beta repertoires were compared across tumor, adjacent nontumor tissue and axillary lymph nodes obtained from breast cancer patients. In human breast cancer, the study set out to assess how tumor, surrounding tissue and draining lymph node repertoires relate to one another and whether T cells might be exchanged between them. Paper-wide results and their limitations: The data were judged consistent with most tumor T cells deriving from the lymph node and then expanding within tumor tissue. The conclusion that tumor T cells originate in lymph nodes was framed as consistent with a hypothesis rather than directly demonstrated. In luminal-like breast cancer, tumor and nontumor tissue repertoires resembled each other significantly more than in basal-like breast cancer. Tumor T-cell repertoires showed less diversity than lymph node repertoires and more diversity than nontumor tissue repertoires, and tumor T-cell repertoires showed preferential V and J gene usage.

Trimming at the junction amounts to 7 bases on V and 2 bases on J, and the germline ends lie 15 bases apart. Counted from cysteine to phenylalanine, this CDR3 has 15 amino acids. The only DNA kept is the CDR3, 45 bases in frame from the first base. CDR1 and CDR2 (SNHLY, FYNNEI) derive from the germline V gene. Sequencing relied on an Illumina HiSeq 2000. Multiplex PCR amplification was used to generate the TCR beta chain libraries. High-throughput sequencing was used to analyze the amplified TCR beta chain products. TCRdb cleaned the public reads at Q25 with fastp, built clones with MiXCR and kept in-frame beta chains. Records with the same CDR3 protein are collapsed into one entry carrying the most frequent genes and DNA. In all, the sample holds some 66,000 distinct CDR3 sequences, and approximately 62% of those were seen once. Approximately 18% of the sample rests with the top ten. In regard to this clonotype: Its specific antigen is unknown. The input lacks base qualities; no much larger clone sits a single base away.

Sequenced input: breast tumor tissue. This receptor was obtained from a female donor with breast cancer. Some clones in this sample may be carry-over from other donors' samples. The chain was built from TRBV2 and TRBJ1-5, with the D gene too uncertain to name. The DNA sequence is TGTGCCAGCACCGAGGGTAGGGCGGGCAATCAGCCCCAGCATTTT. This is translated as CASTEGRAGNQPQHF.